The rows below give T cell receptor beta chains drawn from one sample of a study of shared clonotypes between healthy human individuals. The repertoire was sequenced with immunoSEQ multiplex PCR; TCRdb's copy has only in-frame clones and lacks some. The profile shows about 560,000 clones, around 77% of them singletons. The source material was PBMCs. Receptor source: a woman in her thirties or forties in good health. Some clones in this sample may be carry-over from other donors' samples. The CDR3 runs from the conserved cysteine through the conserved F or W. D genes are given only for firm matches. The size field is filled for only some rows; it gives once, few, many or a size class.

TRBJ2-5	.	12	.	TRBV29-1	CSAEGPQETQYF	TGCAGCGCTGAGGGACCTCAAGAGACCCAGTACTTC
TRBJ1-5	once	13	.	TRBV11-2	CASSLERTQPQHF	TGTGCCAGCAGCTTAGAACGGACTCAGCCCCAGCATTTT
TRBJ2-1	.	17	.	TRBV5-1	CASSFYGNGSSYNEQFF	TGCGCCAGCAGCTTCTACGGGAACGGGAGCTCCTACAATGAGCAGTTCTTC
TRBJ2-1	.	17	TRBD2	TRBV11-1	CASSLAPLAASYNEQFF	TGTGCCAGCAGCTTAGCCCCACTAGCGGCCTCCTACAATGAGCAGTTCTTC
TRBJ1-2	.	13	.	TRBV19	CASSRPRNYGYTF	TGTGCCAGTAGTCGCCCACGGAACTATGGCTACACCTTC
TRBJ2-4	few	14	.	TRBV29-1	CSVSDSLAKNIQYF	TGCAGCGTTTCGGACAGCCTAGCCAAAAACATTCAGTACTTC
TRBJ2-2	.	13	.	TRBV4-1	CASSPRRTGELFF	TGCGCCAGCAGCCCCCGGAGAACCGGGGAGCTGTTTTTT
TRBJ2-2	.	13	.	TRBV10-3	CAISSSSTGELFF	TGTGCCATCAGTTCTAGTAGCACCGGGGAGCTGTTTTTT
TRBJ1-1	once	13	.	TRBV19	CASSVTENTEAFF	TGTGCCAGTAGTGTTACAGAGAACACTGAAGCTTTCTTT
TRBJ2-2	once	13	.	TRBV30	CAWGLMITGELFF	TGTGCCTGGGGACTAATGATAACCGGGGAGCTGTTTTTT
TRBJ1-2	.	13	.	TRBV27	CASSLSGSYGYTF	TGTGCCAGCAGTTTATCGGGGTCATATGGCTACACCTTC
TRBJ2-1	.	15	.	TRBV5-4	CASSGIQGRSGEQFF	TGTGCCAGCAGCGGAATACAGGGGAGGTCGGGTGAGCAGTTCTTC
TRBJ2-2	.	14	.	TRBV27	CASSPGRLAGELFF	TGTGCCAGCAGCCCGGGACGTCTTGCCGGGGAGCTGTTTTTT
TRBJ1-1	few	13	TRBD1	TRBV28	CASSLTGTAEAFF	TGTGCCAGCAGTTTGACAGGGACCGCTGAAGCTTTCTTT
TRBJ2-7	.	13	.	TRBV7-2	CASSLSGSYEQYF	TGTGCCAGCAGCTTAAGTGGCTCCTACGAGCAGTACTTC